This paragraph covers one TCR beta chain sequence. The antigen remains unidentified. The PCR contained 60 Vbeta and 13 Jbeta primers. The data were produced by immunoSEQ multiplex PCR, yet TCRdb's version contains in-frame clones alone and is incomplete. The table gives 100,000 to 150,000 clones; the top ten clones make up 2% to 2.5% of it. This specimen belongs to a study of cytomegalovirus exposure and HLA in healthy donors. Findings and limits, study-wide: Under in vitro conditions, three CMV-associated chains were confirmed as specific for CMV antigens. Rare sequences made up most TCRs, while some public TCRs were found in many donors. It was assumed in the presence/absence analyses that sequencing depth was roughly uniform across donors.

This CDR3 spans 14 amino acids. Germline V gives CDR1 SNHLY, CDR2 FYNNEI. V lost 4 bases and J 4 bases, leaving 13 bases between the germline ends. The V gene is TRBV2, the J gene TRBJ2-5; D might be TRBD1 (5 bases). This TCR came from a man between 35 and 55 years old in good health and CMV-seronegative. Sequencing was performed on PBMCs. The CDR3 loop is CASSVSRVIETQYF. The CDR3 region has the DNA TGTGCCAGCAGTGTTAGCAGGGTGATAGAGACCCAGTACTTC.